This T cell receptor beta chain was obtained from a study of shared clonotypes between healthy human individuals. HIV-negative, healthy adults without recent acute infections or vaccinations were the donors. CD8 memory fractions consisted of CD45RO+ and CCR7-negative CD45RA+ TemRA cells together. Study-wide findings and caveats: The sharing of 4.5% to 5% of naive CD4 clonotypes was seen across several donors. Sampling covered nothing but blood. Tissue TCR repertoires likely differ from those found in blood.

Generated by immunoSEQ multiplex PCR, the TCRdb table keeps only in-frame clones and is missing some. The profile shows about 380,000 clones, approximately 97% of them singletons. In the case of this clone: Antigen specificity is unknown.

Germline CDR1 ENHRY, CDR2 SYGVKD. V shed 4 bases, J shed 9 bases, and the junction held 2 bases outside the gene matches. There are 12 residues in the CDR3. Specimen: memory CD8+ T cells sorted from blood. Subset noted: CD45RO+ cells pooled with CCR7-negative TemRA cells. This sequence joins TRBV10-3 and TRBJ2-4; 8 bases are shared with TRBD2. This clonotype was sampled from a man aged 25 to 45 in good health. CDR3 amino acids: CAISAGGPIQYF. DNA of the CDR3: TGTGCCATCAGTGCGGGAGGGCCCATTCAGTACTTC.